These 26 T cell receptor beta chains were all obtained from the same sample, sequenced in a study of blood T cell repertoires in COVID-19. Clones were sequenced by immunoSEQ multiplex PCR, and TCRdb holds only the in-frame ones, with some missing. The table lists 260,000 or so clones, around 88% of them singletons, with 5.7% in the top ten. Source material: peripheral blood. These receptors were taken from a man older than 75 with acute or convalescent COVID-19.

The chain carries TRBV18 and TRBJ2-3; a weak D match, TRBD1 (5 bases). V lost 4 bases and J lost 0, with 8 bases in between. The CDR3 is 14 residues long. In germline, CDR1 is KGHSH, CDR2 LQKENI. The CDR3 here is CASSLDSSTDTQYF. CDR3 bases: TGTGCCAGCTCACTCGACAGTAGCACAGATACGCAGTATTTT.

The rearrangement uses TRBV28 and TRBJ2-7; TRBD2 aligns across 13 bases. V shed 3 bases, J shed 12 bases, and the junction held 11 bases outside the gene matches. This CDR3 region has 15 residues. Germline loops: CDR1 MDHEN, CDR2 SYDVKM. The chain's CDR3 is CASSFRWTSGRRAYF. As DNA, the CDR3 is TGTGCCAGCAGTTTCCGCTGGACTAGCGGGAGACGGGCGTACTTC. Supplemented by reference TRBV28 and TRBJ2-7, the full variable domain reads DVKVTQSSRYLVKRTGEKVFLECVQDMDHENMFWYRQDPGLGLRLIYFSYDVKMKEKGDIPEGYSVSREKKERFSLILESASTNQTSMYLCASSFRWTSGRRAYFGPGTRLTVT.

The chain is built from TRBV27 and TRBJ2-5, with 10 bases matching TRBD2. The ends lost 6 bases at V and 3 bases at J; junction bases unmatched: 13. Germline V CDR1 and CDR2: MNHEY, SMNVEV (reference sequence). This CDR3 region has 17 residues. CDR3 sequence (DNA): TGTGCCAGCAGCGGAGGGCTAGCGGGAGTTGTAGAAGAGACCCAGTACTTC. This translates into CASSGGLAGVVEETQYF.

The V and J genes are TRBV24-1 and TRBJ2-3; 11 positions match TRBD2. The junction had 4 bases not matched to a gene; V was cut back by 3 bases and J by 0 bases. Looked up from germline, CDR1 is KGHDR and CDR2 is SFDVKD. This CDR3 has 17 residues. Here the CDR3 reads CATSDPTSGGSTDTQYF. The CDR3 bases are TGTGCCACCAGTGATCCAACTAGCGGGGGCAGCACAGATACGCAGTATTTT.

This clone was counted only a few times. The CDR3 sequence is CASAPSGLVEVAQYF. For the CDR3, the DNA is TGCGCCAGCGCCCCGTCGGGACTAGTTGAAGTAGCGCAGTACTTC. The chain is built from TRBV5-1 and TRBJ2-7; the match to TRBD2 covers 8 bases. The V segment lost 7 bases and the J segment 9 bases; nucleotides outside the gene matches: 18. The germline V gene has CDR1 SGHRS and CDR2 YFSETQ. This CDR3 is built from 15 residues.

J is TRBJ1-1 and V is TRBV5-1, with D possibly TRBD1 on 5 matching bases. The CDR3 spans 13 residues. The V and J ends lost 4 bases and 4 bases respectively, with 11 bases between them. Germline CDR1 is SGHRS and CDR2 is YFSETQ. In DNA, the CDR3 is TGCGCCAGCAGCCCCGGGGGGGGCACTGAAGCTTTCTTT. Translating gives CASSPGGGTEAFF.

The chain uses TRBV2 and TRBJ2-1; 12 positions agree with TRBD2. The CDR3 covers 15 residues. J gave up 7 bases and V 10 bases, and 11 bases lay outside the gene matches. Germline CDR1 and CDR2: SNHLY and FYNNEI. CDR3 region: CATTRGLAGTNEQFF. The CDR3 DNA reads TGTGCCACCACAAGGGGACTAGCGGGCACAAATGAGCAGTTCTTC.

V gene TRBV7-9 combines with J gene TRBJ2-3; TRBD1 aligns across 10 bases. Trimming took 5 bases from V and 6 from J; bases not matched to a gene: 5. CDR1 and CDR2 from the germline V gene are SEHNR and FQNEAQ (reference sequence). The CDR3 contains 14 residues. The CDR3 nucleotides are TGTGCCAGCAGCCGGGACAGGGGATGGGATACGCAGTATTTT. Translation gives CASSRDRGWDTQYF.

The chain carries TRBV11-2 and TRBJ2-1, with a weak D call TRBD2 (5 bases). The CDR3 totals 15 residues. V was cut by 5 bases and J by 2 bases, with 13 bases left in between. Germline V gene sequence: CDR1 SGHAT, CDR2 FQNNGV. The CDR3 DNA follows: TGTGCCAGCAGCCCGGACTCGCTACCCTACAATGAGCAGTTCTTC. This sequence encodes CASSPDSLPYNEQFF.

There are a few counts of this clone. This rearrangement joins TRBV5-1 to TRBJ2-3, with D tentatively TRBD2 (5 bases). This CDR3 is 14 amino acids long. Per germline, CDR1 SGHRS and CDR2 YFSETQ. The V gene lost 4 bases and the J gene lost 2 bases, with 11 bases spanning the gap. The CDR3 nucleotides read TGCGCCAGCAGCCGGCGGGCCCCCACAGATACGCAGTATTTT. As protein: CASSRRAPTDTQYF.

The chain couples TRBV9 to TRBJ1-1, with D possibly TRBD1 on 5 matching bases. This CDR3 spans 13 amino acids. The germline V gene has CDR1 SGDLS and CDR2 YYNGEE. The ends were cut back, 6 bases at V and 5 bases at J, with 14 bases in the middle. The CDR3 is CASNTGGRTEAFF. DNA for the CDR3: TGTGCCAGCAACACGGGGGGGAGGACTGAAGCTTTCTTT.

V gene TRBV3-1 (or the pseudogene TRBV3-2) combines with J gene TRBJ2-2, with D possibly TRBD2 on 6 matching bases. Germline CDR1 LGHDT, CDR2 YNNKEL (reference sequence). V was clipped by 7 bases and J by 7 bases, with 22 bases between them. The CDR3 covers 16 residues. The CDR3 DNA sequence: TGTGCCAGCACCCCCGGCGGGCTAGCGACATTCGGGGAGCTGTTTTTT. As protein: CASTPGGLATFGELFF.

The chain uses TRBV28 and TRBJ1-2; possible D gene TRBD1, 5 bases. Trimming took off 3 bases at V and 2 bases at J, with 16 bases between the two ends. Germline assignment: CDR1 MDHEN and CDR2 SYDVKM. The CDR3 contains 16 residues. The CDR3 loop is CASSFGTGGKNYGYTF. Here the CDR3 DNA reads TGTGCCAGCAGTTTTGGGACGGGGGGAAAGAACTATGGCTACACCTTC.

This clone was found a few times. V and J are TRBV5-1 and TRBJ2-3; 7 bases are shared with TRBD2. The CDR3 is 16 amino acids. The ends lost 3 bases at V and 3 bases at J; junction bases unmatched: 10. From germline, CDR1 is SGHRS and CDR2 YFSETQ. CDR3 loop: CASSWGLPRGTDTQYF. As DNA, the CDR3 is TGCGCCAGCAGCTGGGGACTACCCCGAGGAACAGATACGCAGTATTTT.

The chain carries TRBV27 and TRBJ1-6; D uncertain. The V and J ends lost 4 bases and 6 bases respectively, with 13 bases between them. Germline CDR1 is MNHEY and CDR2 is SMNVEV (reference sequence). The CDR3 spans 15 residues. CDR3 coding DNA: TGTGCCAGCAGTTCAGGCGGAGGGATTAATTCACCCCTCCACTTT. Encoded protein: CASSSGGGINSPLHF.

The chain carries TRBV29-1 and TRBJ2-7, with 10 bases that match TRBD2. The CDR3 consists of 15 residues. CDR1 is SQVTM, CDR2 ANQGSEA, per germline. V lost 2 bases and J lost 3; bases outside the gene matches: 7. The CDR3 loop is CSVETSGTRIYEQYF. The CDR3 DNA is TGCAGCGTTGAAACTAGCGGGACTAGAATCTACGAGCAGTACTTC.

This sequence joins TRBV5-4 and TRBJ2-7; TRBD2 agrees at 10 bases. The junction had 5 bases not matched to a gene; V was cut back by 3 bases and J by 5 bases. The CDR3 has 14 amino acids. Germline V gene sequence: CDR1 SGHNT, CDR2 YYREEE (reference sequence). CDR3: CASSSSGSVNEQYF. The CDR3 DNA reads TGTGCCAGCAGCTCTAGCGGGAGTGTCAACGAGCAGTACTTC.

This sequence joins TRBV9 and TRBJ2-2; 9 bases map to TRBD1. The length of the CDR3 is 15 residues. CDR1 SGDLS and CDR2 YYNGEE come from the germline V gene. The V gene end was trimmed by 2 bases and the J gene end by 5 bases; junction bases not matched to a gene: 4. The CDR3 region is CASSVRTGDTGELFF. CDR3 bases: TGTGCCAGCAGCGTGCGGACAGGGGATACCGGGGAGCTGTTTTTT.

The chain joins TRBV6-6 to TRBJ2-2, with TRBD2 matching over 9 bases. J gave up 5 bases and V 7 bases, and 11 bases lay outside the gene matches. The CDR3 contains 16 residues. CDR1 and CDR2 from the germline V gene are MNHNY and SVGAGI (reference sequence). The CDR3 DNA reads as TGTGCCAGCATCTTTAGCGGGAGCTCCCAAACCGGGGAGCTGTTTTTT. Translation gives CASIFSGSSQTGELFF.

The V and J genes are TRBV28 and TRBJ1-2, with 7 bases fitting TRBD1. Germline V gene data show CDR1 as MDHEN and CDR2 as SYDVKM. The CDR3 is 15 amino acids. V was clipped by 5 bases and J by 3 bases; unmatched bases: 9. CDR3 protein: CASSTPHRGHYGYTF. In DNA form, the CDR3 reads TGTGCCAGCAGTACCCCCCACAGGGGACACTATGGCTACACCTTC.

The chain employs TRBV18 and TRBJ2-1; 12 positions match TRBD2. The germline CDR1 and CDR2 sequences are KGHSH and LQKENI. This CDR3 spans 15 amino acids. J lost 4 bases, V lost 4 bases, and 2 bases had no gene match. CDR3 residues: CASSRLAGEYNEQFF. DNA of the CDR3: TGTGCCAGCTCACGACTAGCGGGAGAGTACAATGAGCAGTTCTTC.

The chain has TRBV6-1 and TRBJ1-6, with TRBD1 as a possible D gene (6 bases). The germline V and J ends were trimmed by 3 bases and 6 bases, with 12 bases remaining between them. The CDR3 consists of 15 residues. Germline V gene data show CDR1 as MNHNS and CDR2 as SASEGT. The CDR3 loop reads CASSEGAPSNSPLHF. CDR3 nucleotide sequence: TGTGCCAGCAGTGAGGGGGCGCCTAGTAATTCACCCCTCCACTTT.

V and J are TRBV3-1 (or the pseudogene TRBV3-2) and TRBJ1-3, with a weak D call TRBD1 (6 bases). CDR3 length equals 16 residues. V lost 4 bases and J lost 4, with 17 bases in between. Germline CDR1 is LGHDT and CDR2 is YNNKEL (reference sequence). The CDR3 loop reads CASSPSPQGSGNTIYF. CDR3 coding DNA: TGTGCCAGCAGCCCCTCCCCGCAGGGGTCCGGAAACACCATATATTTT.

The chain links TRBV5-1 to TRBJ2-3, with 7 nucleotides matching TRBD2. In germline, CDR1 is SGHRS, CDR2 YFSETQ. Trimming at V came to 4 bases and at J to 4 bases, leaving 6 bases not matched to a gene. CDR3 length equals 14 residues. CDR3 coding DNA: TGCGCCAGCAGCCTGCTGGGGGGGGCAGATACGCAGTATTTT. This codes for CASSLLGGADTQYF. Together with reference TRBV5-1 and TRBJ2-3, the CDR3 gives the full variable domain: KAGVTQTPRYLIKTRGQQVTLSCSPISGHRSVSWYQQTPGQGLQFLFEYFSETQRNKGNFPGRFSGRQFSNSRSEMNVSTLELGDSALYLCASSLLGGADTQYFGPGTRLTVL.

The CDR3 region has the DNA TGCGCCAGCAGCGGCCGGGACAGCGCAACTAATGAAAAACTGTTTTTT. The encoded protein is CASSGRDSATNEKLFF. The chain combines TRBV5-1 with TRBJ1-4; 7 positions agree with TRBD1. The CDR3 extends over 16 amino acids. Unmatched junction bases numbered 6, after V lost 4 bases and J lost 0 bases. Germline V lookup: CDR1 SGHRS, CDR2 YFSETQ. The variable domain in full, completed from reference TRBV5-1 and TRBJ1-4, reads KAGVTQTPRYLIKTRGQQVTLSCSPISGHRSVSWYQQTPGQGLQFLFEYFSETQRNKGNFPGRFSGRQFSNSRSEMNVSTLELGDSALYLCASSGRDSATNEKLFFGSGTQLSVL.

CDR3 loop: CASSEQGAGWGTEAFF. Written as DNA, the CDR3 is TGTGCCAGCAGCGAACAGGGGGCAGGTTGGGGCACTGAAGCTTTCTTT. J is TRBJ1-1 and V is TRBV3-1 (or the pseudogene TRBV3-2); 9 bases are shared with TRBD1. Germline V CDR1 and CDR2: LGHDT, YNNKEL (reference sequence). CDR3 length: 16 amino acids. Trimming at V came to 5 bases and at J to 4 bases, leaving 11 bases not matched to a gene.